This TCR beta chain was sequenced for a study of blood T cell repertoires in COVID-19. Study as a whole: Researchers got acute and convalescent COVID-19 samples from the United States, Italy and Spain. The analysed material was cDNA or gDNA that came from T cells, B-cell-depleted T cells, or PBMCs.

CDR3 size: 17 residues. From germline, CDR1 is SGHTA and CDR2 FQGTGA. The V gene lost 5 bases and the J gene lost 5 bases, with 19 bases spanning the gap. Authors' processing steps: Researchers report that nucleated cell counts were estimated from reference gene primer amplification. Repertoires were generated with immunoSEQ multiplex PCR, while TCRdb's copy carries only in-frame clones and drops some. V and J calls plus clone size are reproduced from that table; the DNA served to infer D and trimming. The data contain about 300,000 clones, 70% to 85% of them singletons. Seattle cases were enrolled at active infection and followed longitudinally.

This sequence was found in a human donor with COVID-19, enrolled during active disease. The donor label of this sample is uncertain. The sample was peripheral blood. The chain combines TRBV7-3 with TRBJ1-6; D remains unclear. CDR3 nucleotides: TGTGCCAGCAGCCCCAACGTGGCGGGATCGGATAATTCACCCCTCCACTTT. Residues: CASSPNVAGSDNSPLHF.